This T cell receptor (beta chain) was retrieved from a study of blood T cell repertoires in COVID-19. For the study at large: Samples of COVID-19 (acute and convalescent) were obtained from the United States, Italy and Spain. Nucleic acid was either cDNA or gDNA, and it came from T cells, B-cell-depleted T cells, or PBMCs.

Per the authors' pipeline: Using reference gene primer amplification, nucleated cell counts were estimated. Clones were sequenced by immunoSEQ multiplex PCR, and TCRdb holds only the in-frame ones, with some missing. V, J and clone size are taken as reported in that table, and D and trimming were inferred from the DNA itself. The sample yields hundreds of thousands of clones, about 90% seen once. The CDR3 length is 17 residues. V lost 0 bases, J lost 7 bases, and 13 bases stayed unmatched. Per germline, CDR1 SGHNT and CDR2 YYREEE (reference sequence). The receptor was derived from a woman aged 40 to 50 who had recovered from COVID-19. The chain links TRBV5-4 to TRBJ2-4, with 7 bases matching TRBD2. Sequenced: peripheral blood. Here the CDR3 DNA reads TGTGCCAGCAGCTTGGCCTATCCAGGGACTAAGGGGAACATTCAGTACTTC. As protein: CASSLAYPGTKGNIQYF.